This T cell receptor (beta chain) derives from a study of blood T cell repertoires in COVID-19. Study at large: COVID-19 samples, acute and convalescent, were from the United States, Italy and Spain. In each case, the material was cDNA or gDNA derived from T cells, B-cell-depleted T cells, or PBMCs.

The CDR3 length is 15 residues. J lost 1 base, V lost 1 base, and 2 bases had no gene match. Germline V gene data show CDR1 as MGHRA and CDR2 as YSYEKL. This clone was observed a few times. In the authors' methods: How many nucleated cells were present was estimated from reference gene primer amplification. Data came from immunoSEQ multiplex PCR; TCRdb stores just in-frame clones and leaves some out. V and J calls and clone size are copied from that table; D and trimming were computed from the DNA. The repertoire holds some 200,000 clones, with 80% to 85% as singletons. The TCR originated in a woman aged 55-69 years with acute or convalescent COVID-19. V gene TRBV4-1 combines with J gene TRBJ1-1, with 8 bases that match TRBD1. The sequenced sample consisted of peripheral blood. The CDR3 sequence: CASSQAGTGNTEAFF. DNA of the CDR3: TGCGCCAGCAGCCAAGCCGGGACAGGGAACACTGAAGCTTTCTTT.